The 20 T cell receptor beta chains presented below share a single source sample, sequenced in a study of vaccination and CD4 T cells after COVID-19. Each CDR3 protein is one row after TCRdb ran MiXCR on the PCR reads. The sample holds about 20,000 distinct CDR3 sequences, around two thirds seen once. Here the sequenced sample was CD4+ T cells from blood, taken after SARS-CoV-2 vaccination. Every receptor here comes from a human donor who had recovered from COVID-19.

This clonotype came up a few times. This chain links TRBV6-5 with TRBJ2-7; the D call may be TRBD1 or TRBD2 (5 bases each). Trimming took 4 bases from V and 4 from J, leaving 17 bases between them. The CDR3 extends over 15 amino acids. The germline V gene has CDR1 MNHEY and CDR2 SVGAGI. CDR3 nucleotides: TGTGCCAGCAGTTCCTCGGGACCCTTTCCATACGAGCAGTACTTC. Translation: CASSSSGPFPYEQYF.

The chain's CDR3 is CSAPDSVSTDTQYF. The CDR3 region has the DNA TGCAGTGCACCAGACAGTGTCAGCACAGATACGCAGTATTTT. The gene calls are TRBV20-1 and TRBJ2-3; perhaps TRBD1 as D (5 bases). CDR1 is DFQATT, CDR2 SNEGSKA, per germline (reference sequence). CDR3 size: 14 residues. V was cut by 6 bases and J by 0 bases, with 13 bases left in between.

This clonotype has a handful of counts. This chain uses TRBV2 with TRBJ1-2, with D uncertain. This CDR3 spans 15 amino acids. From germline, CDR1 is SNHLY and CDR2 FYNNEI. Trimming left V 4 bases short and J 5 bases short, with 17 bases between. CDR3 loop: CASSGSTGSSYGYTF. The DNA of the CDR3 is TGTGCCAGCAGTGGCTCTACGGGTTCATCTTATGGCTACACCTTC.

This clonotype has only one observation. The chain is built from TRBV2 and TRBJ2-7; D ambiguous. In germline, CDR1 is SNHLY, CDR2 FYNNEI. V lost 7 bases and J lost 0, with 19 bases in between. This CDR3 spans 16 amino acids. The CDR3 DNA is TGTGCCAGCAATAATTCCGACGGGCGCCACTCCTACGAGCAGTACTTC. Its translation: CASNNSDGRHSYEQYF.

V and J are TRBV7-9 and TRBJ1-6; 8 bases agree with TRBD1. V dropped 5 bases and J dropped 8; count of bases not matched to a gene: 5. The germline CDR1 and CDR2 sequences are SEHNR and FQNEAQ (reference sequence). This CDR3 spans 14 amino acids. CDR3 protein: CASSPGQVDSPLHF. The CDR3 bases are TGTGCCAGCAGCCCGGGACAGGTGGATTCACCCCTCCACTTT.

The rearrangement links TRBV7-3 to TRBJ2-5, with TRBD2 matching over 9 bases. The length of the CDR3 is 15 residues. CDR1 is SGHTA and CDR2 is FQGTGA in the germline V gene. The junction had 6 bases not matched to a gene; V was cut back by 5 bases and J by 2 bases. The CDR3 spells CASSATSGPQETQYF. The CDR3 nucleotides are TGTGCCAGCAGCGCCACTAGCGGGCCGCAAGAGACCCAGTACTTC. The variable domain in full, completed from reference TRBV7-3 and TRBJ2-5, reads GAGVSQTPSNKVTEKGKYVELRCDPISGHTALYWYRQSLGQGPEFLIYFQGTGAADDSGLPNDRFFAVRPEGSVSTLKIQRTERGDSAVYLCASSATSGPQETQYFGPGTRLLVL.

The chain recombines TRBV20-1 with TRBJ2-5; TRBD2 matches 7 bases. CDR1 is DFQATT, CDR2 SNEGSKA, per germline (reference sequence). The CDR3 spans 12 residues. The junction had 5 bases not matched to a gene; V was cut back by 6 bases and J by 4 bases. CDR3: CSARLARETQYF. CDR3 DNA: TGCAGTGCAAGACTAGCAAGAGAGACCCAGTACTTC.

J is TRBJ2-7 and V is TRBV11-1; TRBD1 is a possible D gene (6 bases). The V end lost 5 bases, the J end lost 3 bases, and 23 bases lay between the germline ends. The CDR3 is made up of 17 amino acids. From germline, CDR1 is SGHAT and CDR2 FQDESV (reference sequence). As DNA, the CDR3 is TGTGCCAGCAGCAACGGTAAGACAGGCCCCGACTTCTACGAGCAGTACTTC. This sequence encodes CASSNGKTGPDFYEQYF.

The chain has TRBV6-2 or TRBV6-3 and TRBJ2-7; D not resolved. V gave up 6 bases and J gave up 5 bases, with 11 bases separating them. This CDR3 is 12 amino acids long. Looked up from germline, CDR1 is MNHEY and CDR2 is SVGEGT. The CDR3, as DNA: TGTGCCAGCAGAAACCCCGGCGACGAGCAGTACTTC. The encoded protein is CASRNPGDEQYF.

This clonotype was seen a handful of times. This chain uses TRBV6-2 or TRBV6-3 with TRBJ2-5; no reliable D call. The CDR3 covers 17 residues. The V end lost 1 base, the J end lost 0 bases, and 15 bases lay between the germline ends. CDR1 and CDR2 from the germline V gene are MNHEY and SVGEGT. This CDR3 is CASSYWQTNKDQETQYF. The CDR3 DNA sequence: TGTGCCAGCAGTTACTGGCAGACCAATAAGGACCAAGAGACCCAGTACTTC.

V and J are TRBV6-5 and TRBJ2-3; 8 nucleotides line up with TRBD2. Per the germline V gene, CDR1 is MNHEY and CDR2 is SVGAGI. This CDR3 has 17 residues. The ends lost 2 bases at V and 0 bases at J; junction bases unmatched: 7. The CDR3 reads CASSYPAASGSTDTQYF. CDR3 in DNA: TGTGCCAGCAGTTACCCCGCGGCTAGCGGGAGCACAGATACGCAGTATTTT.

The chain carries TRBV19 and TRBJ2-7, with D tentatively TRBD1 (6 bases). Trimming shortened V by 9 bases and J by 1 base, and 10 bases separated the two germline ends. This CDR3 has 12 amino acids. From germline, CDR1 is LNHDA and CDR2 SQIVND (reference sequence). The chain's CDR3 is CASRGQSYEQYF. The CDR3 DNA is TGTGCCAGCCGCGGACAGTCCTACGAGCAGTACTTC.

The J gene is TRBJ1-6, the V gene TRBV20-1; D not resolved. The CDR3 has 14 amino acids. Germline loops: CDR1 DFQATT, CDR2 SNEGSKA (reference sequence). V was pared by 0 bases and J by 12 bases, with 15 bases between. CDR3 DNA sequence: TGCAGTGCTAGAGATTATTCCCCAGTGGGACCCCTCCACTTT. This gives the protein CSARDYSPVGPLHF.

This clonotype was detected a few times. This chain connects TRBV6-1 to TRBJ1-1; TRBD1 is a possible D gene (5 bases). Germline V lookup: CDR1 MNHNS, CDR2 SASEGT. V shed 6 bases and J shed 1 base, with 12 bases lying between them. This CDR3 has 14 amino acids. CDR3 in DNA: TGTGCCAGCAGGGGGGACTCCAGGAACACTGAAGCTTTCTTT. Its translation: CASRGDSRNTEAFF.

This sequence joins TRBV28 and TRBJ1-2, with D possibly matching TRBD1 (6 bases). V lost 3 bases, J lost 8 bases, and 16 bases lay in between. CDR3 length: 14 residues. The germline CDR1 and CDR2 sequences are MDHEN and SYDVKM. The CDR3 reads CASSLAGQKGGYTF. The CDR3 DNA reads TGTGCCAGCAGTTTGGCCGGACAGAAAGGAGGCTACACCTTC.

This clonotype was seen once. V is TRBV4-1 and J is TRBJ1-1; no clear D. CDR3 length equals 13 residues. Germline V gene lookup returns CDR1 MGHRA and CDR2 YSYEKL. The V end lost 4 bases, the J end lost 4 bases, and 10 bases lay between the germline ends. This CDR3 is CASSRLSSTEAFF. The CDR3 nucleotides read TGCGCCAGCAGCCGCCTATCGAGCACTGAAGCTTTCTTT.

This sequence joins TRBV28 and TRBJ1-5, with D possibly TRBD1 on 6 matching bases. The CDR3 is 15 residues long. Germline V CDR1 and CDR2: MDHEN, SYDVKM. Trimming stripped 6 bases from V and 0 bases from J, with 12 bases between. The CDR3 here is CASRNQGYSNQPQHF. The CDR3 DNA reads as TGTGCCAGCAGGAACCAGGGGTATAGCAATCAGCCCCAGCATTTT. Supplemented by reference TRBV28 and TRBJ1-5, the full variable domain reads DVKVTQSSRYLVKRTGEKVFLECVQDMDHENMFWYRQDPGLGLRLIYFSYDVKMKEKGDIPEGYSVSREKKERFSLILESASTNQTSMYLCASRNQGYSNQPQHFGDGTRLSIL.

The V and J genes are TRBV7-2 and TRBJ1-1, with no clear D. The CDR3 runs 14 residues. Germline V gene data show CDR1 as SGHTA and CDR2 as FQGNSA. With 1 base removed from V and 1 base from J, the gap between germline ends came to 7 bases. CDR3: CASSLGRQNTEAFF. CDR3 nucleotide sequence: TGTGCCAGCAGCTTAGGTCGACAGAACACTGAAGCTTTCTTT.

The chain links TRBV18 to TRBJ1-2, with D tentatively TRBD1 (5 bases). CDR1 is KGHSH and CDR2 is LQKENI in the germline V gene. With 2 bases removed from V and 2 bases from J, the gap between germline ends came to 12 bases. The CDR3 sequence is 15 residues long. The CDR3: CASSPSEGYNYGYTF. In nucleotides, the CDR3 is TGTGCCAGCTCACCAAGTGAGGGGTACAACTATGGCTACACCTTC.

The chain combines TRBV19 with TRBJ2-5; D is unresolved. The CDR3 spans 14 residues. Trimming left V 5 bases short and J 0 bases short, with 10 bases between. CDR1 and CDR2 (germline): LNHDA, SQIVND (reference sequence). CDR3 loop: CASSSDTNQETQYF. CDR3 bases: TGTGCCAGTAGTTCCGACACGAACCAAGAGACCCAGTACTTC.